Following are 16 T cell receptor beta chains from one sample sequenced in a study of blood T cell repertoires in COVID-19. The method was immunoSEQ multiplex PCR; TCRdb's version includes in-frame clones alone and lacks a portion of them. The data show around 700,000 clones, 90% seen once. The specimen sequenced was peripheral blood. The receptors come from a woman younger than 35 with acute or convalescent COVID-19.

The CDR3 DNA is TGTGCCAGCAGCCTCAGGACAGGGGTGAGCACCGGGGAGCTGTTTTTT. It yields the protein CASSLRTGVSTGELFF. The chain employs TRBV5-6 and TRBJ2-2; 9 bases map to TRBD1. CDR1 and CDR2 (germline): SGHDT, YYEEEE. Trimming removed 4 bases from V and 4 bases from J; junction bases left unmatched: 8. The CDR3 contains 16 residues.

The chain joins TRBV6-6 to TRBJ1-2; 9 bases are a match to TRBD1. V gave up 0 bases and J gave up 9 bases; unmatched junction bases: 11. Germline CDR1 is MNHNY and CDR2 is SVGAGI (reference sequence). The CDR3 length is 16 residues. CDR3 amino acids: CASSYSPDRGGMSYTF. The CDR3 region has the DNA TGTGCCAGCAGTTACTCCCCCGACAGGGGGGGGATGAGCTACACCTTC.

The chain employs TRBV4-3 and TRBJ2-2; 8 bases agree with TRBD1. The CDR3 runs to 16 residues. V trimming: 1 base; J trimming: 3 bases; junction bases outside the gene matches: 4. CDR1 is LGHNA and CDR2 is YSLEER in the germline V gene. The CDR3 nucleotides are TGCGCCAGCAGCCAAGGGGGACAGGTGTACACCGGGGAGCTGTTTTTT. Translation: CASSQGGQVYTGELFF.

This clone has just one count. CDR3 sequence (DNA): TGTGCCAGTAGTATGGGGCAGGGGGCTAACTATGGCTACACCTTC. Its translation is CASSMGQGANYGYTF. V usage is TRBV19 and J usage is TRBJ1-2, with 7 bases lining up with TRBD1. V lost 3 bases and J lost 0; bases outside the gene matches: 4. Germline V gene sequence: CDR1 LNHDA, CDR2 SQIVND (reference sequence). CDR3 length equals 15 residues.

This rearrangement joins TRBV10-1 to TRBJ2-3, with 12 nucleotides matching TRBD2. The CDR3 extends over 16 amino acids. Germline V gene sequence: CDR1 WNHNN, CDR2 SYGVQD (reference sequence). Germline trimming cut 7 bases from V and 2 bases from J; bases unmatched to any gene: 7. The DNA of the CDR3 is TGCGCCAGCACCCTAGCGGGGGGGCCTGACACAGATACGCAGTATTTT. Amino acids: CASTLAGGPDTDTQYF.

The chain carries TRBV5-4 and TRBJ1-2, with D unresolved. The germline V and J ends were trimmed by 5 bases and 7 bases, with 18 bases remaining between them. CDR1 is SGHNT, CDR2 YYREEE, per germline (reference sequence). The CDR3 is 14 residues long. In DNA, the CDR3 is TGTGCCAGCAGTCCCGTCGGAGGAAAAGGTGGCTACACCTTC. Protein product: CASSPVGGKGGYTF.

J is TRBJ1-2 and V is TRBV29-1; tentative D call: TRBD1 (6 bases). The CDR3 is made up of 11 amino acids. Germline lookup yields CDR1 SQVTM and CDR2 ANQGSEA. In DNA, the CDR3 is TGCAGGGCTGGACAGTTAGATGGCTACACCTTC. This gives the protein CRAGQLDGYTF.

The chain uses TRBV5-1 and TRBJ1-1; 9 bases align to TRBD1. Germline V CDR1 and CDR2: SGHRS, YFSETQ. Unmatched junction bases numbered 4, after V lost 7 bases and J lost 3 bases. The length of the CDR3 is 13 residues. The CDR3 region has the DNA TGCGCCAGCGTTCGGGACAGGGACACTGAAGCTTTCTTT. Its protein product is CASVRDRDTEAFF.

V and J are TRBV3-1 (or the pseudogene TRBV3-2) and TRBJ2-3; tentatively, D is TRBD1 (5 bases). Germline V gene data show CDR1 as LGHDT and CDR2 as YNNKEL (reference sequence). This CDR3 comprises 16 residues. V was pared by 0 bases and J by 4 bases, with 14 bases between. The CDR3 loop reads CASSQEAGRQADTQYF. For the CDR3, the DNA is TGTGCCAGCAGCCAAGAAGCAGGGCGTCAGGCAGATACGCAGTATTTT.

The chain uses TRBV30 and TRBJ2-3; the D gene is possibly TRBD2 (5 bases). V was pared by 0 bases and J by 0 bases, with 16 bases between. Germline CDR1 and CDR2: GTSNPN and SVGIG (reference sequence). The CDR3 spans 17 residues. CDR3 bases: TGTGCCTGGAGTGTACTGAAGCTAGCCGTGAGCACAGATACGCAGTATTTT. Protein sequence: CAWSVLKLAVSTDTQYF.

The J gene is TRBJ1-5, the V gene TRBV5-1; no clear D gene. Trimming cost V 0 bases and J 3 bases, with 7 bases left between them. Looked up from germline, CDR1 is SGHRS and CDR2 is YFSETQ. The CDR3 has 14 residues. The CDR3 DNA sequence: TGCGCCAGCAGCTTGGCGGGTACCAATCAGCCCCAGCATTTT. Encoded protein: CASSLAGTNQPQHF.

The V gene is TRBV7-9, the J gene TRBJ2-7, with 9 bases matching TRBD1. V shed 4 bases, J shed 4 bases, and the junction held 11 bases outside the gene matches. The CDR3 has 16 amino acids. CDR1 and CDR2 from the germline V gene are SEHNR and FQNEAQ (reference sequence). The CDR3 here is CASSSATGGAGYEQYF. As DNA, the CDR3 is TGTGCCAGCAGCTCGGCAACAGGGGGCGCGGGTTACGAGCAGTACTTC.

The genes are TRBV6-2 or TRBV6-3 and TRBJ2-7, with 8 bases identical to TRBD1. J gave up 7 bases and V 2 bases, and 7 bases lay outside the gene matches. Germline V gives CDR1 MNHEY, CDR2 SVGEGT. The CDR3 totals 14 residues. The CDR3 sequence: CASSYGQGAGEQYF. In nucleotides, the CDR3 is TGTGCCAGCAGTTACGGGCAGGGGGCAGGAGAGCAGTACTTC.

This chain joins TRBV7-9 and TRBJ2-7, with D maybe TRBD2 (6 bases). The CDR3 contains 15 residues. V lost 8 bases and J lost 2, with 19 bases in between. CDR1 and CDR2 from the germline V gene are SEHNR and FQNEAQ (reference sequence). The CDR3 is CASSNKLASPYEQYF. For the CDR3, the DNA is TGTGCCAGCTCGAATAAACTAGCTAGTCCCTACGAGCAGTACTTC.

CDR3 protein: CASSQVGSSPGANVLTF. CDR3 sequence (DNA): TGCGCCAGCAGCCAAGTTGGCTCCTCGCCTGGGGCCAACGTCCTGACTTTC. The chain couples TRBV4-1 to TRBJ2-6; D not certain. This CDR3 comprises 17 residues. The V gene lost 1 base and the J gene lost 2 bases, with 12 bases spanning the gap. The germline V gene encodes CDR1 MGHRA and CDR2 YSYEKL.

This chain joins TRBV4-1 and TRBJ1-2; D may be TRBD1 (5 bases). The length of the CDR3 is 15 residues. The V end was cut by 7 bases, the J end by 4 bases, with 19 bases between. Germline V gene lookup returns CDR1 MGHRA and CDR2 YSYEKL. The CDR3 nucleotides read TGCGCCAGCAATGGGCGGGGGGGTTTAGGCTATGGCTACACCTTC. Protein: CASNGRGGLGYGYTF.